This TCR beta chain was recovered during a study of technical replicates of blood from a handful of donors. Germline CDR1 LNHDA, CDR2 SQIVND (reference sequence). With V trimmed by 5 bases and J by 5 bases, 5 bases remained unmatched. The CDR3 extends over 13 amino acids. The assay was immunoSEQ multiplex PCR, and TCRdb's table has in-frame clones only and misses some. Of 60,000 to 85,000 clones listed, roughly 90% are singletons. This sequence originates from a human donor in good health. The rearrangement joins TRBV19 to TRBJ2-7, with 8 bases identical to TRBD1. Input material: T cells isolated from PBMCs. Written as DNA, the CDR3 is TGTGCCAGTAGTGCTACGGACAGGGACGAGCAGTACTTC. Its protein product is CASSATDRDEQYF.